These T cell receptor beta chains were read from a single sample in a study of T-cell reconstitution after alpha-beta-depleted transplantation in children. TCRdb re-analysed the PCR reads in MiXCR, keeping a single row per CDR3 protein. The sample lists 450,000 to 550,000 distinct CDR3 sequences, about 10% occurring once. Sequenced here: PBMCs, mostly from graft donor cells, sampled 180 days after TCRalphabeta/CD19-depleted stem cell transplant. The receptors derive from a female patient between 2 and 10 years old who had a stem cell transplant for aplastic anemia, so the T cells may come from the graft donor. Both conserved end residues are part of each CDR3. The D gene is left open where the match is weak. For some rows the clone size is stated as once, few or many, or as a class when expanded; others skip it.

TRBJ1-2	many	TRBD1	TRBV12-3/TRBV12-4	TGTGCCAGCAGATCGACAGGGTGGAACACCTTC	CASRSTGWNTF
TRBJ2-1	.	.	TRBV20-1	TGCAGTGCTTTAGCGGCATTAGTCTACAATGAGCAGTTCTTC	CSALAALVYNEQFF
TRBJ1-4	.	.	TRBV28	TGTGCCAGCAGTTTCCAGGGGTGGGGTGAAAAACTGTTTTTT	CASSFQGWGEKLFF
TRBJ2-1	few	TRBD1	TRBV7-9	TGTGCCAGCAGCTTACCCTGGACAGGGTTGAATGAGCAGTTCTTC	CASSLPWTGLNEQFF
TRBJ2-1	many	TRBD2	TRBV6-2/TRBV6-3	TGTGCCAGCCTACTAGCGGGAGATCCCAATGAGCAGTTCTTC	CASLLAGDPNEQFF
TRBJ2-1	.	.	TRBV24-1	TGTGCCAACTTTCCCGGAGAGTACAATGAGCAGTTCTTC	CANFPGEYNEQFF
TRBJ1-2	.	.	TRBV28	TGTGCCAGCAGTTTAACGGCCCTCTATGGCTACACCTTC	CASSLTALYGYTF
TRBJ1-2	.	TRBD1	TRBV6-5	TGTGCCAGCAGTTACAGGACACACAGGGGGCGCAACTATGGCTACACCTTC	CASSYRTHRGRNYGYTF
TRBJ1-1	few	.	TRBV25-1	TGTGCCAGCAGTGAACCAGGGTTCACTGAAGCTTTCTTT	CASSEPGFTEAFF
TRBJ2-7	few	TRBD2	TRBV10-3	TGTGCCATTGGACTAGCGGGAGGGCGCGAGCAGTACTTC	CAIGLAGGREQYF
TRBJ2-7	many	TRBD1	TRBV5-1	TGCGCCAGCAGCTTTCCCGGGACAGGGAATAACGAGCAGTACTTC	CASSFPGTGNNEQYF
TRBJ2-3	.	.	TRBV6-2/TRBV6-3	TGTGCCAGCAGTTACTGGGCCGGACCTAGCACAGATACGCAGTATTTT	CASSYWAGPSTDTQYF
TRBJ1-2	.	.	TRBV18	TGTGCCAGCTCACCACCGGACGGTTATGGCTACACCTTC	CASSPPDGYGYTF
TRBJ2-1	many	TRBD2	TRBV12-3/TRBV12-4	TGTGCCAGCAGTCCGTGGACTAGCGGGACTCACACCAATGAGCAGTTCTTC	CASSPWTSGTHTNEQFF
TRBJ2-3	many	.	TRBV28	TGTGCCAGCATCCCAAAGGGCTATTACACAGATACGCAGTATTTT	CASIPKGYYTDTQYF
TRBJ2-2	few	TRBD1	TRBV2	TGTGCCAGCAAGCTTGGACAGGGGAGCACCGGGGAGCTGTTTTTT	CASKLGQGSTGELFF